Listed here are 25 T cell receptor beta chains from one sample, sequenced in a study of CD8+ T cells in alopecia areata. Extracted RNA was reverse transcribed into cDNA, the sequencing template. Here immunoSEQ multiplex PCR was the method, and the copy in TCRdb shows in-frame clones only, minus some. The table lists some 190,000 clones, approximately 50% of them singletons, with roughly a tenth in the top ten. Treatment indicated: oral pan-JAK inhibitor, 5-10 mg twice daily. Source: CD8+ T cells sorted from blood, taken at week 52, from a patient treated with tofacitinib. The receptor set was obtained from a human donor with alopecia areata.

CDR3 sequence (DNA): TGTGCCAGCAGGAGGGAATACTACGAGCAGTACTTC. This gives the protein CASRREYYEQYF. The gene calls are TRBV2 and TRBJ2-7, with D possibly TRBD2 on 5 matching bases. The CDR3 sequence is 12 residues long. V was trimmed by 6 bases and J by 3 bases, leaving 9 bases between them. Germline CDR1 reads SNHLY; CDR2 reads FYNNEI.

J is TRBJ1-2 and V is TRBV9; D may be TRBD1 (6 bases). Germline V gene sequence: CDR1 SGDLS, CDR2 YYNGEE. V was pared by 4 bases and J by 6 bases, with 19 bases between. The CDR3 contains 15 residues. The DNA of the CDR3 is TGTGCCAGCAGCCCAGACGTCGGGGGCGGGGATGGCTACACCTTC. It encodes CASSPDVGGGDGYTF.

V usage is TRBV19 and J usage is TRBJ1-2; 7 positions agree with TRBD1. The CDR3 is made up of 14 amino acids. Trimming took 9 bases from V and 5 from J; bases not matched to a gene: 12. Per germline, CDR1 LNHDA and CDR2 SQIVND (reference sequence). The CDR3 is CASGTTGRIYGYTF. CDR3 in DNA: TGTGCCAGCGGTACGACAGGGAGAATTTATGGCTACACCTTC.

This clone has more than one count but fewer than ten. The gene calls are TRBV27 and TRBJ2-4, with 9 bases fitting TRBD1. This CDR3 is 13 amino acids long. The germline V gene encodes CDR1 MNHEY and CDR2 SMNVEV (reference sequence). V lost 6 bases and J lost 8; bases outside the gene matches: 5. Here the CDR3 DNA reads TGTGCCAGCAGCTTAGGACAGGGGTACATTCAGTACTTC. Its protein is CASSLGQGYIQYF.

V gene TRBV6-6 combines with J gene TRBJ2-1; D call uncertain. The germline gives CDR1 MNHNY, CDR2 SVGAGI (reference sequence). The CDR3 has 11 residues. V was pared by 5 bases and J by 6 bases, with 5 bases between. This CDR3 is CASSTINEQFF. In nucleotides, the CDR3 is TGTGCCAGCAGTACGATCAATGAGCAGTTCTTC.

The CDR3 DNA reads TGTGCCAGCCCTACGGGACAGTTCATTAACAATGAGCAGTTCTTC. As protein: CASPTGQFINNEQFF. The chain recombines TRBV2 with TRBJ2-1; 7 bases line up with TRBD1. This CDR3 spans 15 amino acids. Germline V CDR1 and CDR2: SNHLY, FYNNEI. Trimming at V came to 8 bases and at J to 5 bases, leaving 12 bases not matched to a gene.

This clone occurred a few times. This rearrangement joins TRBV11-2 to TRBJ1-5, with D perhaps TRBD1 (5 bases). V was clipped by 3 bases and J by 1 base, with 7 bases between them. This CDR3 has 14 amino acids. Germline CDR1 reads SGHAT; CDR2 reads FQNNGV. CDR3 sequence (DNA): TGTGCCAGCAGCTTCCGGGACAGCAATCAGCCCCAGCATTTT. Translated, it gives CASSFRDSNQPQHF.

This clone was counted only a few times. The rearrangement uses TRBV7-2 and TRBJ2-6, with a tentative D call TRBD2 (5 bases). From germline, CDR1 is SGHTA and CDR2 FQGNSA. V lost 6 bases, J lost 4 bases, and 13 bases lay in between. CDR3 length: 15 residues. This chain's CDR3 is CASSSGMAGANVLTF. The CDR3 bases are TGTGCCAGCAGTTCGGGGATGGCCGGGGCCAACGTCCTGACTTTC.

The chain's CDR3 is CATSRGPQAAEAFF. In DNA, the CDR3 is TGTGCCACCAGCAGGGGTCCGCAGGCGGCTGAAGCTTTCTTT. The chain couples TRBV15 to TRBJ1-1; D call uncertain. This CDR3 comprises 14 residues. Trimming left V 3 bases short and J 6 bases short, with 14 bases between. Germline-derived CDR1 and CDR2 are LNHNV and YYDKDF (reference sequence).

The genes are TRBV27 and TRBJ2-1, with D tentatively TRBD1 or TRBD2 (5 bases each). This CDR3 contains 12 residues. Germline CDR1 and CDR2: MNHEY and SMNVEV (reference sequence). Trimming took off 10 bases at V and 5 bases at J, with 12 bases between the two ends. This chain's CDR3 is CATWDVHNEQFF. DNA for the CDR3: TGTGCCACCTGGGACGTTCACAATGAGCAGTTCTTC.

In this sample, this clone turned up once. J is TRBJ1-1 and V is TRBV30; D gene ambiguous. The CDR3 sequence is 13 residues long. Per germline, CDR1 GTSNPN and CDR2 SVGIG (reference sequence). Between the trimmed V and J ends, which lost 6 bases and 0 bases, there was a span of 11 bases. The CDR3 DNA reads TGTGCCTGCCTGAGGGTGGTGAACACTGAAGCTTTCTTT. It specifies CACLRVVNTEAFF.

This clone was picked up a small number of times. The chain couples TRBV7-9 to TRBJ2-7; 8 bases map to TRBD1. V was clipped by 7 bases and J by 2 bases; unmatched bases: 4. The CDR3 extends over 13 amino acids. Germline loops: CDR1 SEHNR, CDR2 FQNEAQ (reference sequence). The CDR3 region has the DNA TGTGCCAGCAAAAAACAGGGGGCCTACGAGCAGTACTTC. Protein product: CASKKQGAYEQYF.

This clone came up a few times. The rearrangement joins TRBV5-6 to TRBJ2-5; tentatively, D is TRBD1 (5 bases). The CDR3 has 15 residues. Germline lookup yields CDR1 SGHDT and CDR2 YYEEEE. V was pared by 0 bases and J by 1 base, with 10 bases between. This CDR3 reads CASSLARTFQETQYF. The CDR3, as DNA: TGTGCCAGCAGCTTGGCCCGGACATTCCAAGAGACCCAGTACTTC.

The chain has TRBV27 and TRBJ1-1; D call uncertain. CDR1 MNHEY and CDR2 SMNVEV come from the germline V gene (reference sequence). This CDR3 has 13 amino acids. V lost 2 bases to trimming and J lost 2 bases, with 6 bases between them. The CDR3 is CASSLDRNTEAFF. CDR3 nucleotide sequence: TGTGCCAGCAGTTTAGACCGAAACACTGAAGCTTTCTTT.

This chain connects TRBV6-6 to TRBJ1-5; D gene uncertain. The V end lost 6 bases, the J end lost 11 bases, and 11 bases lay between the germline ends. There are 11 residues in the CDR3. The germline gives CDR1 MNHNY, CDR2 SVGAGI (reference sequence). This CDR3 reads CASRENWAQHF. The DNA for the CDR3 is TGTGCCAGCAGGGAAAACTGGGCCCAGCATTTT.

The V gene is TRBV11-2, the J gene TRBJ2-7; 8 bases map to TRBD2. The germline V gene has CDR1 SGHAT and CDR2 FQNNGV. After removal of 5 bases from V and 4 bases from J, the junction contained 7 bases not matched to a gene. The CDR3 loop spans 14 amino acids. CDR3 DNA: TGTGCCAGCAGCGGGCGGGGGGCTGGATACGAGCAGTACTTC. Translation: CASSGRGAGYEQYF.

This clone was observed a handful of times. The chain recombines TRBV7-9 with TRBJ1-1; possible D gene TRBD1, 5 bases. Trimming pared 4 bases from V and 12 bases from J, leaving 18 bases between. The CDR3 has 13 residues. Germline lookup yields CDR1 SEHNR and CDR2 FQNEAQ (reference sequence). CDR3 region: CASSSNRLRGTFF. CDR3 nucleotides: TGTGCCAGCAGCTCTAATCGGCTCCGGGGGACTTTCTTT.

V gene TRBV2 combines with J gene TRBJ2-5; 7 bases are a match to TRBD2. This CDR3 comprises 16 residues. Unmatched junction bases numbered 11, after V lost 5 bases and J lost 2 bases. Germline V gives CDR1 SNHLY, CDR2 FYNNEI. The CDR3 nucleotides are TGTGCCAGCAGTAAAATATTAGCGGGTTTTCAAGAGACCCAGTACTTC. Translating gives CASSKILAGFQETQYF.

The chain has TRBV5-4 and TRBJ2-1; D gene unclear. Germline V gene lookup returns CDR1 SGHNT and CDR2 YYREEE (reference sequence). Trimming took off 2 bases at V and 5 bases at J, with 14 bases between the two ends. The CDR3 has 15 amino acids. The CDR3 loop reads CASSLESRRDNEQFF. CDR3 nucleotide sequence: TGTGCCAGCAGCTTAGAATCAAGGCGCGACAATGAGCAGTTCTTC.

This clone was recorded a few times. The chain is built from TRBV5-4 and TRBJ2-1; the D is unclear. The CDR3 contains 11 residues. Germline-derived CDR1 and CDR2 are SGHNT and YYREEE (reference sequence). Between the trimmed V and J ends, which lost 0 bases and 9 bases, there was a span of 4 bases. The CDR3 sequence is CASSLGVEQFF. As DNA, the CDR3 is TGTGCCAGCAGCTTGGGGGTTGAGCAGTTCTTC.

The rearrangement joins TRBV30 to TRBJ2-1; D may be TRBD2 (7 bases). Germline V gene sequence: CDR1 GTSNPN, CDR2 SVGIG (reference sequence). CDR3 length: 11 amino acids. The V and J ends lost 1 base and 13 bases respectively, with 11 bases between them. The CDR3 here is CAWSEGDYQFF. Here the CDR3 DNA reads TGTGCCTGGAGTGAGGGGGACTATCAGTTCTTC. The full variable domain, in which reference TRBV30 and TRBJ2-1 provide the parts outside the CDR3, is SQTIHQWPATLVQPVGSPLSLECTVEGTSNPNLYWYRQAAGRGLQLLFYSVGIGQISSEVPQNLSASRPQDRQFILSSKKLLLSDSGFYLCAWSEGDYQFFGPGTRLTVL.

This clone appeared a few times. The chain is built from TRBV6-6 and TRBJ1-4; TRBD1 is a possible D gene (5 bases). Per the germline V gene, CDR1 is MNHNY and CDR2 is SVGAGI (reference sequence). Trimming took off 6 bases at V and 8 bases at J, with 7 bases between the two ends. The CDR3 is 11 residues long. The CDR3 is CASRGVEKLFF. The CDR3 region has the DNA TGTGCCAGCAGGGGGGTCGAAAAACTGTTTTTT.

This clone was counted only a few times. V usage is TRBV27 and J usage is TRBJ1-5; 9 bases agree with TRBD1. The CDR3 extends over 14 amino acids. CDR1 is MNHEY and CDR2 is SMNVEV in the germline V gene (reference sequence). V was clipped by 6 bases and J by 4 bases; unmatched bases: 4. The CDR3 sequence: CASRGTGTNQPQHF. CDR3 DNA: TGTGCCAGCAGAGGGACAGGGACGAATCAGCCCCAGCATTTT.

The chain links TRBV25-1 to TRBJ2-1; TRBD1 matches at 10 bases. J was trimmed by 4 bases and V by 3 bases; bases with no gene match: 3. CDR1 is MGHDK, CDR2 SYGVNS, per germline. The CDR3 is made up of 15 amino acids. The chain's CDR3 is CASSDRTGGYNEQFF. The CDR3 DNA is TGTGCCAGCAGTGATCGGACAGGGGGGTACAATGAGCAGTTCTTC.

J is TRBJ2-7 and V is TRBV7-9, with TRBD1 matching 7 bases. The CDR3 spans 13 residues. Looked up from germline, CDR1 is SEHNR and CDR2 is FQNEAQ (reference sequence). The J segment lost 3 bases and the V segment lost 4 bases, leaving 3 bases of the junction unmatched. The CDR3 loop reads CASSSWTGYEQYF. In nucleotides, the CDR3 is TGTGCCAGCAGCTCTTGGACAGGCTACGAGCAGTACTTC.